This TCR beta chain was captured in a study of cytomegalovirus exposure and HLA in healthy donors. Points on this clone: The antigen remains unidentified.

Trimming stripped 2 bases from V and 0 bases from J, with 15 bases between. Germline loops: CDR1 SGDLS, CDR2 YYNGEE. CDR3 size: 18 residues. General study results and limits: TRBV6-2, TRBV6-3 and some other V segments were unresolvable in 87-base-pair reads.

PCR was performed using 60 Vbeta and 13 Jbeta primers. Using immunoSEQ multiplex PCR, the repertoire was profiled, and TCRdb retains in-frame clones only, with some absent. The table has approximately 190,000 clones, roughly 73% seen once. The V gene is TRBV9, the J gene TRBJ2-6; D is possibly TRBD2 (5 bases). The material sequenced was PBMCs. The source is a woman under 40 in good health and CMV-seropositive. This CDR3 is CASSVPIAGSSGANVLTF. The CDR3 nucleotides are TGTGCCAGCAGCGTCCCGATAGCTGGGAGCTCTGGGGCCAACGTCCTGACTTTC.